The 23 T cell receptor beta chains given below trace back to one sample, sequenced in a study of blood T cell repertoires in COVID-19. Measured with immunoSEQ multiplex PCR; TCRdb has only the in-frame clones, and not every one. This table has about 120,000 clones, more than 75% appearing once. The sequenced sample consisted of peripheral blood. These receptor sequences come from a woman in her 70s with acute or convalescent COVID-19.

The chain carries TRBV5-1 and TRBJ2-7; perhaps TRBD1 as D (6 bases). The CDR3 loop spans 15 amino acids. The germline V and J ends were trimmed by 4 bases and 9 bases, with 23 bases remaining between them. Germline V lookup: CDR1 SGHRS, CDR2 YFSETQ. CDR3 protein: CASSLLPGNPRGQYF. In nucleotides, the CDR3 is TGCGCCAGCAGCCTGCTCCCGGGGAACCCCAGGGGGCAGTACTTC.

The chain couples TRBV19 to TRBJ2-3; 8 bases align to TRBD2. This CDR3 comprises 14 residues. Germline CDR1 is LNHDA and CDR2 is SQIVND (reference sequence). V was pared by 5 bases and J by 0 bases, with 1 base of the junction left unmatched. CDR3 sequence reads: CASSPSGSTDTQYF. CDR3 bases: TGTGCCAGTAGTCCTAGCGGGAGCACAGATACGCAGTATTTT.

The CDR3 loop is CASSYTGSTDTQYF. The CDR3 DNA reads TGTGCCAGCAGTTACACAGGGAGCACAGATACGCAGTATTTT. V is TRBV6-5 and J is TRBJ2-3; a possible D gene is TRBD1 (6 bases). V dropped 2 bases and J dropped 0 bases, with 6 bases sitting between them. Germline CDR1 reads MNHEY; CDR2 reads SVGAGI. The CDR3 has 14 amino acids.

This sequence joins TRBV6-1 and TRBJ1-1; 7 positions agree with TRBD1. Trimming removed 4 bases from V and 3 bases from J; junction bases left unmatched: 5. The V gene's germline CDR1 is MNHNS and CDR2 SASEGT. The CDR3 loop spans 14 amino acids. This chain's CDR3 is CASSGAGGDTEAFF. The CDR3 DNA sequence: TGTGCCAGCAGTGGAGCAGGGGGGGACACTGAAGCTTTCTTT.

The chain links TRBV7-9 to TRBJ2-1; 8 nucleotides align to TRBD1. The CDR3 is made up of 13 amino acids. In germline, CDR1 is SEHNR, CDR2 FQNEAQ (reference sequence). Trimming at V came to 8 bases and at J to 6 bases, leaving 6 bases not matched to a gene. CDR3 in amino acids: CASCPTGGNEQFF. Here the CDR3 DNA reads TGTGCCAGCTGTCCAACAGGGGGCAATGAGCAGTTCTTC.

In its sample, this clone was seen a few times. V usage is TRBV2 and J usage is TRBJ1-2; D call uncertain. This CDR3 has 14 amino acids. CDR1 is SNHLY, CDR2 FYNNEI, per germline. Trimming removed 0 bases at V and 4 bases at J, with 9 bases between. This CDR3 is CASSEAEDAYGYTF. The CDR3 region has the DNA TGTGCCAGCAGTGAAGCGGAGGATGCCTATGGCTACACCTTC.

This chain uses TRBV3-1 (or the pseudogene TRBV3-2) with TRBJ2-2; 9 bases match TRBD1. The V and J ends lost 4 bases and 7 bases, in that order; junction bases with no gene match: 10. This CDR3 spans 16 amino acids. Germline CDR1 and CDR2: LGHDT and YNNKEL (reference sequence). CDR3 coding DNA: TGTGCCAGCAGCCTTTACAGGGGGCGAATTGACGGGGAGCTGTTTTTT. Protein sequence: CASSLYRGRIDGELFF.

This CDR3 reads CASSIPGQGLLNIQYF. The CDR3 DNA sequence: TGTGCCAGCAGTATCCCCGGACAGGGCCTGCTCAACATTCAGTACTTC. The rearrangement links TRBV28 to TRBJ2-4, with 8 positions matching TRBD1. Germline lookup yields CDR1 MDHEN and CDR2 SYDVKM. The CDR3 has 16 residues. Trimming took 5 bases from V and 7 from J; bases not matched to a gene: 13.

The chain joins TRBV15 to TRBJ1-5; D uncertain. V lost 0 bases to trimming and J lost 2 bases, with 8 bases between them. Germline V gives CDR1 LNHNV, CDR2 YYDKDF (reference sequence). The CDR3 runs 15 residues. The CDR3 sequence is CATSREGDGNQPQHF. CDR3 nucleotides: TGTGCCACCAGCAGAGAGGGCGATGGCAATCAGCCCCAGCATTTT. The whole variable domain, filled in from reference TRBV15 and TRBJ1-5, reads DAMVIQNPRYQVTQFGKPVTLSCSQTLNHNVMYWYQQKSSQAPKLLFHYYDKDFNNEADTPDNFQSRRPNTSFCFLDIRSPGLGDTAMYLCATSREGDGNQPQHFGDGTRLSIL.

The chain employs TRBV30 and TRBJ1-1; no clear D. This CDR3 region has 13 residues. Germline V gene lookup returns CDR1 GTSNPN and CDR2 SVGIG (reference sequence). Trimming left V 0 bases short and J 0 bases short, with 5 bases between. The CDR3 nucleotides read TGTGCCTGGAGTGTACTTATGAACACTGAAGCTTTCTTT. Protein sequence: CAWSVLMNTEAFF.

The genes are TRBV3-1 (or the pseudogene TRBV3-2) and TRBJ1-2; D call uncertain. CDR3 length: 14 amino acids. Germline V CDR1 and CDR2: LGHDT, YNNKEL (reference sequence). V lost 5 bases and J 2 bases, leaving 12 bases between the germline ends. This CDR3 is CASSSGETNYGYTF. The CDR3 DNA reads as TGTGCCAGCAGCTCCGGAGAGACCAACTATGGCTACACCTTC.

The chain is built from TRBV19 and TRBJ1-1; D possibly corresponds to TRBD1 (6 bases). Germline CDR1 LNHDA, CDR2 SQIVND (reference sequence). The length of the CDR3 is 14 residues. Trimming stripped 7 bases from V and 3 bases from J, with 15 bases between. CDR3 in DNA: TGTGCCAGTATCTCTCGACAGGTTGACACTGAAGCTTTCTTT. Protein product: CASISRQVDTEAFF.

Note on this clone: Other DNA sequences of this sample code for an identical CDR3. The rearrangement links TRBV19 to TRBJ1-1; 9 positions match TRBD1. V shed 8 bases, J shed 5 bases, and the junction held 6 bases outside the gene matches. Germline loops: CDR1 LNHDA, CDR2 SQIVND (reference sequence). There are 13 residues in the CDR3. The CDR3 region is CASGTGGGTEAFF. In nucleotides, the CDR3 is TGTGCCAGTGGAACAGGGGGCGGGACTGAAGCTTTCTTT.

This clone was seen only once. DNA of the CDR3: TGTGCCAGCAGCTCCACGGACAGAGCTAACTATGGCTACACCTTC. This codes for CASSSTDRANYGYTF. The chain recombines TRBV11-2 with TRBJ1-2, with D tentatively TRBD1 (6 bases). The CDR3 sequence is 15 residues long. The V end lost 4 bases, the J end lost 0 bases, and 12 bases lay between the germline ends. CDR1 is SGHAT and CDR2 is FQNNGV in the germline V gene.

V gene TRBV24-1 combines with J gene TRBJ2-3, with 10 bases that match TRBD2. V lost 4 bases and J lost 3; bases outside the gene matches: 9. Germline lookup yields CDR1 KGHDR and CDR2 SFDVKD. The CDR3 has 17 residues. The CDR3 coding sequence is TGTGCCACCAGTGAACCCGGGACTAGCGTCGTTACAGATACGCAGTATTTT. Its translation: CATSEPGTSVVTDTQYF.

This chain joins TRBV2 and TRBJ1-2; D may be TRBD1 (6 bases). Germline CDR1 SNHLY, CDR2 FYNNEI. Trimming took 6 bases from V and 8 from J, leaving 16 bases between them. This CDR3 is built from 13 residues. The CDR3 sequence: CASRTQGRGGYTF. CDR3 in DNA: TGTGCCAGCAGGACACAGGGTCGGGGCGGCTACACCTTC.

Note on this clone: The sample has other DNA sequences that encode this CDR3 too. CDR3 amino acids: CASSLEGGNQPQHF. As DNA, the CDR3 is TGTGCCAGCAGCTTAGAGGGGGGCAATCAGCCCCAGCATTTT. The V and J genes are TRBV7-2 and TRBJ1-5, with D tentatively TRBD1 (6 bases). Germline lookup yields CDR1 SGHTA and CDR2 FQGNSA. The CDR3 sequence is 14 residues long. V gave up 1 base and J gave up 2 bases, with 6 bases separating them.

The chain joins TRBV7-3 to TRBJ2-3; 12 nucleotides line up with TRBD2. The germline V gene has CDR1 SGHTA and CDR2 FQGTGA. Unmatched junction bases numbered 4, after V lost 5 bases and J lost 1 base. This CDR3 contains 16 residues. In DNA, the CDR3 is TGTGCCAGCAGCCCTAGACTAGCGGGGGGCACAGATACGCAGTATTTT. Translated: CASSPRLAGGTDTQYF.

The gene calls are TRBV10-2 and TRBJ2-3; 11 bases line up with TRBD2. The CDR3 runs to 15 residues. Germline V CDR1 and CDR2: WSHSY, SAAADI. With 6 bases clipped from V and 2 bases from J, the junction kept 4 bases outside the gene matches. The CDR3 nucleotides read TGCGCCAGCAGACTAGCGGGGGCGATCACAGATACGCAGTATTTT. Translating gives CASRLAGAITDTQYF.

In this sample, this clone turned up many times. This sequence joins TRBV28 and TRBJ2-7; D call uncertain. Germline V CDR1 and CDR2: MDHEN, SYDVKM. The CDR3 extends over 11 amino acids. V shed 7 bases and J shed 5 bases, with 9 bases lying between them. The DNA of the CDR3 is TGTGCCAGCATGTCAGTCCACGAGCAGTACTTC. This codes for CASMSVHEQYF.

This clone has a single count. The chain carries TRBV9 and TRBJ1-1; perhaps TRBD1 as D (5 bases). Trimming removed 2 bases at V and 4 bases at J, with 12 bases between. The CDR3 is 14 residues long. Germline CDR1 SGDLS, CDR2 YYNGEE. CDR3 DNA sequence: TGTGCCAGCAGCGTTGATTCAGGGCGCACTGAAGCTTTCTTT. Translating it yields CASSVDSGRTEAFF.

The chain joins TRBV29-1 to TRBJ1-2; 7 bases match TRBD1. Germline CDR1 and CDR2: SQVTM and ANQGSEA. V trimming: 4 bases; J trimming: 8 bases; junction bases outside the gene matches: 4. This CDR3 has 11 residues. This chain's CDR3 is CSVVVTGGYTF. The CDR3 bases are TGCAGCGTTGTGGTGACAGGGGGCTACACCTTC.

The chain employs TRBV5-1 and TRBJ2-7; the match to TRBD2 covers 7 bases. After removal of 1 base from V and 2 bases from J, the junction contained 6 bases not matched to a gene. The length of the CDR3 is 15 residues. Germline loops: CDR1 SGHRS, CDR2 YFSETQ. This CDR3 reads CASSLIESGTYEQYF. The CDR3 DNA follows: TGCGCCAGCAGCTTGATAGAAAGCGGGACCTACGAGCAGTACTTC.